The sample holds many counts of the clone carrying this T cell receptor beta chain. The sample is drawn from a study of blood T cells in healthy people across ages. This CDR3 has 17 amino acids. In germline, CDR1 is SGDLS, CDR2 YYNGEE. V was clipped by 0 bases and J by 1 base, with 14 bases between them. Primers used in a second PCR of about 7 to 12 cycles were a sample-barcoded 5' primer and a J-beta primer mix. Using its own MiXCR run on the 5' RACE reads, TCRdb lists one record per CDR3 protein. The sample carries about 670,000 distinct CDR3 sequences, over 40% recorded once. The clonotype was recovered from an elderly woman in good health. This chain uses TRBV9 with TRBJ2-1; D is unclear. The specimen was blood. CDR3 coding DNA: TGTGCCAGCAGCGTAGCGGTCTTGTGGGATTCCTACAATGAGCAGTTCTTC. Translating gives CASSVAVLWDSYNEQFF.